What follows are 11 T cell receptor beta chains derived from one specimen sequenced in a study of spatial heterogeneity in lung cancer. Time point given: blood at routine non-recurrence follow-up after resection. MiXCR, applied by TCRdb to the 5' RACE reads, yields one record per CDR3 protein. The table includes 15,000 to 20,000 distinct CDR3 sequences, 9% to 10% detected once. The input for sequencing was PBMCs, taken at follow-up. Receptor source: a female donor with early-stage non-small cell lung cancer.

This clonotype was seen ten or more times. The chain links TRBV11-3 to TRBJ2-1; D is tentatively TRBD1 or TRBD2 (5 bases each). Germline V lookup: CDR1 SGHNT, CDR2 YENEEA. The CDR3 covers 16 residues. Trimming took 5 bases from V and 6 from J, leaving 20 bases between them. In nucleotides, the CDR3 is TGTGCCAGCAGCCCCTCGTCGGGGCTAGTCGGCAATGAGCAGTTCTTC. Its translation is CASSPSSGLVGNEQFF.

Ten or more counts support this clonotype. The rearrangement uses TRBV5-5 and TRBJ2-7; 8 bases agree with TRBD1. CDR1 SGHKS and CDR2 YYEKEE come from the germline V gene (reference sequence). This CDR3 has 16 amino acids. V trimming: 4 bases; J trimming: 2 bases; junction bases outside the gene matches: 11. CDR3 loop: CASSVRGRRGPYEQYF. The CDR3 nucleotides read TGTGCCAGCAGCGTCAGGGGGCGTCGGGGGCCCTACGAGCAGTACTTC.

This clonotype was counted between two and nine times. The rearrangement joins TRBV9 to TRBJ2-1, with TRBD1 matching 7 bases. Germline V lookup: CDR1 SGDLS, CDR2 YYNGEE. With V trimmed by 3 bases and J by 7 bases, 7 bases remained unmatched. The CDR3 runs 14 residues. The CDR3 spells CASSGYRGRNEQFF. The CDR3 DNA reads as TGTGCCAGCAGCGGATACAGGGGCCGGAATGAGCAGTTCTTC.

This clonotype occurred many times. This chain joins TRBV6-2 or TRBV6-3 and TRBJ2-5; TRBD2 matches 9 bases. J lost 2 bases, V lost 6 bases, and 7 bases had no gene match. CDR3 length: 15 amino acids. The germline V gene has CDR1 MNHEY and CDR2 SVGEGT. The CDR3 sequence: CASRKIAGAQETQYF. DNA for the CDR3: TGTGCCAGCAGAAAGATAGCGGGGGCACAAGAGACCCAGTACTTC.

The V and J genes are TRBV6-2 or TRBV6-3 and TRBJ2-7, with TRBD1 matching over 7 bases. Germline V CDR1 and CDR2: MNHEY, SVGEGT. The length of the CDR3 is 16 residues. Trimming took 6 bases from V and 2 from J; bases not matched to a gene: 13. This CDR3 reads CASRLSGTASAYEQYF. In DNA form, the CDR3 reads TGTGCCAGCAGACTCTCCGGGACAGCCTCAGCCTACGAGCAGTACTTC.

This clonotype was detected many times. This rearrangement joins TRBV27 to TRBJ2-7; TRBD1 matches at 7 bases. Germline values: CDR1 MNHEY, CDR2 SMNVEV (reference sequence). There are 14 residues in the CDR3. Losses at the gene ends were 1 base for V and 2 bases for J; bases not matched to a gene: 2. The CDR3: CASSLFTGAYEQYF. The CDR3 DNA is TGTGCCAGCAGTTTATTCACAGGGGCCTACGAGCAGTACTTC.

This clonotype was observed at least ten times. This sequence joins TRBV30 and TRBJ2-7; D possibly corresponds to TRBD1 (6 bases). There are 13 residues in the CDR3. V lost 8 bases to trimming and J lost 2 bases, with 16 bases between them. The germline V gene encodes CDR1 GTSNPN and CDR2 SVGIG (reference sequence). The CDR3 here is CAMGLAGAYEQYF. In DNA form, the CDR3 reads TGTGCCATGGGTTTGGCAGGGGCCTACGAGCAGTACTTC.

Many counts were recorded for this clonotype. The chain is built from TRBV5-1 and TRBJ2-3; D is uncertain. Germline V lookup: CDR1 SGHRS, CDR2 YFSETQ. This CDR3 contains 15 residues. V was cut by 2 bases and J by 2 bases, with 12 bases left in between. CDR3 in DNA: TGCGCCAGCAGCTTCCTAGGGTTTCACACAGATACGCAGTATTTT. The encoded protein is CASSFLGFHTDTQYF.

This clonotype has a count of ten or more. The rearrangement uses TRBV28 and TRBJ2-7; 7 positions match TRBD2. CDR1 is MDHEN and CDR2 is SYDVKM in the germline V gene. Trimming cost V 6 bases and J 0 bases; bases outside gene matches: 8. The CDR3 totals 15 residues. CDR3 coding DNA: TGTGCCAGCAGCCGGGGGGACTACCTCTCCTACGAGCAGTACTTC. Residues: CASSRGDYLSYEQYF.

In its sample, this clonotype is medium-sized. This chain uses TRBV3-1 with TRBJ2-1; 14 bases map to TRBD2. Germline V gene lookup returns CDR1 LGHDT and CDR2 YNNKEL (reference sequence). With V trimmed by 0 bases and J by 5 bases, 3 bases remained unmatched. This CDR3 spans 17 amino acids. CDR3 nucleotide sequence: TGTGCCAGCAGCCAAGATGGGGGACTAGCGGGAGACAATGAGCAGTTCTTC. It codes for CASSQDGGLAGDNEQFF.

This clonotype was detected many times. J is TRBJ2-7 and V is TRBV29-1, with unresolved D. V lost 6 bases and J 4 bases, leaving 13 bases between the germline ends. The CDR3 extends over 12 amino acids. Germline CDR1 and CDR2: SQVTM and ANQGSEA. The CDR3 DNA reads TGCAGCGTAAATTTAGGGAATTACGAGCAGTACTTC. This sequence encodes CSVNLGNYEQYF.